This paragraph covers one T cell receptor (beta chain) sequence. Its antigen remains unknown. Regions amplified from RNA transcripts were the TCR beta CDR3 regions. HTBI primers were the set used in a first-round RT-PCR of the TCR CDR3. TCRdb reanalysed the multiplex PCR reads using MiXCR and keeps one entry per CDR3 protein. Altogether 410,000 or so distinct CDR3 sequences are present, 14% to 15% being singletons, with the ten largest covering approximately 13%. These data come from a study of T cells in Graves' hyperthyroidism and ophthalmopathy. Study at large: At the time of initial diagnosis and before any treatment, peripheral blood was collected. Study-wide points: Researchers found most expanded thyroid clonotypes above 0.001 in blood as well.

The CDR3 consists of 11 residues. V was trimmed by 6 bases and J by 3 bases, leaving 6 bases between them. Germline V gives CDR1 MGHDK, CDR2 SYGVNS. Enrolled ophthalmopathy patients presented with a Clinical Activity Score of at least 3, a NOSPECS grade of at least 4, and disease duration under 3 months. Based on clinical symptoms, serum thyroxine and TRAb, thyroid ultrasound and orbital computed tomography, diagnoses were reached. The TCR comes from a man aged 18 to 30 with Graves' ophthalmopathy. Sequenced: blood. The rearrangement joins TRBV25-1 to TRBJ2-7, with no clear D. The CDR3 DNA follows: TGTGCCAGCAGAATCGGCTACGAGCAGTACTTC. It codes for CASRIGYEQYF.